The clone carrying this T cell receptor (beta chain) was counted between two and nine times. Its antigen is currently unknown. The entry originates in a study of T-cell reconstitution after alpha-beta-depleted transplantation in children. Points from the study as a whole: In some patients, recipient T cells and intrathymic progenitors surviving conditioning explained high day-60 diversity. Reported findings indicate that, about two months after transplant, alpha-beta T cells came from several hundred expanded clones, which were derived from non-depleted graft cells. T-cell counts and diversity were attributed mostly to newly produced T cells one year after transplant.

Germline loops: CDR1 DFQATT, CDR2 SNEGSKA (reference sequence). Trimming removed 6 bases from V and 8 bases from J, with 10 bases in between. This CDR3 is 10 amino acids long. Preparation of the TCRbeta library used unique molecular identifiers. TCRdb independently ran MiXCR on the PCR reads; one entry per CDR3 protein. Of 450,000 to 550,000 distinct CDR3 sequences listed, approximately 10% are singletons. This sequence was found in a female patient aged 2-9 years who had a stem cell transplant for aplastic anemia, so the T cells may come from the graft donor. V is TRBV20-1 and J is TRBJ1-1; D not certain. The sample was PBMCs, mostly from graft donor cells, taken 180 days after TCRalphabeta/CD19-depleted stem cell transplant. This chain's CDR3 is CSASREEAFF. The CDR3 bases are TGCAGTGCGTCGAGGGAGGAAGCTTTCTTT.